Below, 13 T cell receptor beta chains from the same sample are listed, as sequenced in a study of blood T cell repertoires in COVID-19. Sequenced by immunoSEQ multiplex PCR; TCRdb stores in-frame clones only, minus some. The top ten hold around 14% of the sample, which has more than 150,000 clones, about 80% seen once. The sample was peripheral blood. Receptor source: a man younger than 40 with active or convalescent COVID-19.

The chain joins TRBV19 to TRBJ2-7; 8 bases align to TRBD1. CDR1 is LNHDA and CDR2 is SQIVND in the germline V gene (reference sequence). This CDR3 has 15 amino acids. V shed 10 bases, J shed 5 bases, and the junction held 16 bases outside the gene matches. Here the CDR3 DNA reads TGTGCCACCCAGCCCTCCGGACAGGGTGACAACGAGCAGTACTTC. Translating gives CATQPSGQGDNEQYF.

This clone was observed once. The chain combines TRBV5-1 with TRBJ1-2; no firm D call. V lost 0 bases and J 4 bases, leaving 10 bases between the germline ends. The CDR3 spans 14 residues. Germline V gene lookup returns CDR1 SGHRS and CDR2 YFSETQ. Here the CDR3 reads CASSLDSRGYGYTF. CDR3 nucleotides: TGCGCCAGCAGCTTGGACAGCCGGGGCTATGGCTACACCTTC.

The chain joins TRBV28 to TRBJ2-1; 8 bases are shared with TRBD2. CDR3 length equals 16 residues. The germline CDR1 and CDR2 sequences are MDHEN and SYDVKM. Unmatched junction bases numbered 6, after V lost 5 bases and J lost 0 bases. The DNA for the CDR3 is TGTGCCAGCAGTATAATAGCGGGGAGCTCCTACAATGAGCAGTTCTTC. Translating it yields CASSIIAGSSYNEQFF. Supplemented by reference TRBV28 and TRBJ2-1, the full variable domain reads DVKVTQSSRYLVKRTGEKVFLECVQDMDHENMFWYRQDPGLGLRLIYFSYDVKMKEKGDIPEGYSVSREKKERFSLILESASTNQTSMYLCASSIIAGSSYNEQFFGPGTRLTVL.

The chain is built from TRBV27 and TRBJ1-1, with 7 nucleotides matching TRBD1. Germline V gene lookup returns CDR1 MNHEY and CDR2 SMNVEV (reference sequence). Germline trimming cut 4 bases from V and 10 bases from J; bases unmatched to any gene: 15. The CDR3 contains 15 residues. CDR3 sequence: CASSSTPGQGDGAFF. The CDR3 nucleotides are TGTGCCAGCAGTTCCACCCCCGGGCAGGGGGATGGAGCTTTCTTT.

The J gene is TRBJ2-7, the V gene TRBV4-3, with 8 bases aligning to TRBD2. The CDR3 runs to 15 residues. The V segment lost 0 bases and the J segment 2 bases; nucleotides outside the gene matches: 3. Germline V gene lookup returns CDR1 LGHNA and CDR2 YSLEER. CDR3 loop: CASSQDTGGAYEQYF. The CDR3 DNA sequence: TGCGCCAGCAGCCAAGATACGGGGGGGGCCTACGAGCAGTACTTC.

V is TRBV7-9 and J is TRBJ2-6; D possibly corresponds to TRBD1 (5 bases). Per the germline V gene, CDR1 is SEHNR and CDR2 is FQNEAQ (reference sequence). The CDR3 covers 14 residues. V was shortened by 4 bases and J by 1 base, with 5 bases between the two germline ends. The CDR3 sequence is CASSSGSGANVLTF. CDR3 nucleotides: TGTGCCAGCAGCTCAGGGTCTGGGGCCAACGTCCTGACTTTC.

This clone was recorded only once. The chain couples TRBV19 to TRBJ1-5, with 8 nucleotides matching TRBD1. CDR1 LNHDA and CDR2 SQIVND come from the germline V gene (reference sequence). Trimming cost V 7 bases and J 1 base; bases outside gene matches: 6. The CDR3 contains 15 residues. The chain's CDR3 is CASILTGGSNQPQHF. The CDR3 DNA reads TGTGCCAGTATCTTAACAGGGGGAAGCAATCAGCCCCAGCATTTT.

V usage is TRBV7-9 and J usage is TRBJ2-7; D possibly corresponds to TRBD2 (5 bases). The CDR3 runs to 12 residues. Trimming shortened V by 8 bases and J by 1 base, and 9 bases separated the two germline ends. CDR1 and CDR2 from the germline V gene are SEHNR and FQNEAQ (reference sequence). The CDR3 loop reads CASGGRSYEQYF. Here the CDR3 DNA reads TGTGCCAGCGGAGGCAGGTCCTACGAGCAGTACTTC.

This sequence joins TRBV28 and TRBJ1-5; weak D call: TRBD1 (5 bases). Germline V gene lookup returns CDR1 MDHEN and CDR2 SYDVKM. Trimming stripped 3 bases from V and 4 bases from J, with 16 bases between. The CDR3 length is 16 residues. CDR3 sequence reads: CASSLWTPWPNQPQHF. The CDR3 DNA sequence: TGTGCCAGCAGTTTGTGGACACCTTGGCCAAATCAGCCCCAGCATTTT.

The CDR3 DNA reads as TGTGCCAGCAGTTTTGGACAGGGGGGCAACTATGGCTACACCTTC. Translating it yields CASSFGQGGNYGYTF. The chain has TRBV27 and TRBJ1-2; 10 nucleotides agree with TRBD1. V gave up 3 bases and J gave up 2 bases; unmatched junction bases: 3. This CDR3 has 15 amino acids. Germline CDR1 reads MNHEY; CDR2 reads SMNVEV (reference sequence).

This clone was counted between two and nine times. The CDR3 protein is CAISPSNTGELFF. CDR3 nucleotides: TGTGCCATCAGTCCCTCTAACACCGGGGAGCTGTTTTTT. The chain has TRBV10-3 and TRBJ2-2, with D uncertain. Trimming removed 5 bases from V and 2 bases from J, with 6 bases in between. Per the germline V gene, CDR1 is ENHRY and CDR2 is SYGVKD. CDR3 size: 13 residues.

This clone was recorded only once. V and J are TRBV7-8 and TRBJ1-1; D unclear. Germline CDR1 reads SGHVS; CDR2 reads FQNEAQ. V was cut by 0 bases and J by 7 bases, with 9 bases left in between. The CDR3 has 13 residues. As DNA, the CDR3 is TGTGCCAGCAGCTTAGCGCGGAGCTATGAAGCTTTCTTT. Its protein product is CASSLARSYEAFF.

This clone has just one count. The V call is TRBV19, the J call TRBJ1-3; no firm D call. CDR1 and CDR2 (germline): LNHDA, SQIVND (reference sequence). V shed 6 bases and J shed 0 bases, with 9 bases lying between them. The CDR3 runs 14 residues. CDR3 bases: TGTGCCAGTAGCTCGACTATCTCTGGAAACACCATATATTTT. Encoded protein: CASSSTISGNTIYF.